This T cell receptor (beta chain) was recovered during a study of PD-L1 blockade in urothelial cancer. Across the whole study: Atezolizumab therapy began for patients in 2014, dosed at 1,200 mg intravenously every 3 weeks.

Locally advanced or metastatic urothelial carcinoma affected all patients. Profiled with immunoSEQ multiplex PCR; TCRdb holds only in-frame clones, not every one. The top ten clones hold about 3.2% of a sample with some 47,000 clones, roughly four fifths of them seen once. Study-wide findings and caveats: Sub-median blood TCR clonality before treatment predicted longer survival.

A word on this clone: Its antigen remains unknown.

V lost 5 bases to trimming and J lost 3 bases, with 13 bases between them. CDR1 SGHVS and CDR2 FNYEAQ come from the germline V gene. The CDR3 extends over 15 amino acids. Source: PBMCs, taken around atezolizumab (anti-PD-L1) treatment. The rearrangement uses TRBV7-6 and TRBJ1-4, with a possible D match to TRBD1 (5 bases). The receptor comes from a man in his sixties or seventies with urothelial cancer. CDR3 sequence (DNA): TGTGCCAGCAGCCCGGGGGGTCCCTCTAATGAAAAACTGTTTTTT. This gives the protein CASSPGGPSNEKLFF.